The next 19 T cell receptor beta chains were all read from a single sample in a study of cytomegalovirus exposure and HLA in healthy donors. The PCR made use of 60 Vbeta and 13 Jbeta primers. Clones were sequenced by immunoSEQ multiplex PCR, and TCRdb holds only the in-frame ones, with some missing. The table shows over 150,000 clones, with around 65% occurring only once. The source material was PBMCs. Receptor source: a woman aged 40 to 50 in good health and CMV-seropositive.

This rearrangement joins TRBV6-1 to TRBJ2-7; perhaps TRBD2 as D (5 bases). The V gene's germline CDR1 is MNHNS and CDR2 SASEGT. Trimming removed 3 bases at V and 5 bases at J, with 8 bases between. The CDR3 totals 12 residues. CDR3 bases: TGTGCCAGCAGTGATTCCGGGGACGAGCAGTACTTC. Translation gives CASSDSGDEQYF.

CDR3 DNA: TGTGCCAGTAGTATAGATCCGGGACTGCAAGCGGGATTGGCCAAAAACATTCAGTACTTC. It is translated as CASSIDPGLQAGLAKNIQYF. The V gene is TRBV19, the J gene TRBJ2-4; 7 bases align to TRBD2. The V and J ends lost 0 bases and 1 base, in that order; junction bases with no gene match: 15. The CDR3 has 20 amino acids. Germline CDR1 is LNHDA and CDR2 is SQIVND (reference sequence).

The CDR3 coding sequence is TGTGCCAGCAGCCCGACTAGCGGGGGCTCCTACGAGCAGTACTTC. Translated: CASSPTSGGSYEQYF. V usage is TRBV28 and J usage is TRBJ2-7; 12 positions agree with TRBD2. The CDR3 length is 15 residues. From germline, CDR1 is MDHEN and CDR2 SYDVKM. With 6 bases clipped from V and 0 bases from J, the junction kept 3 bases outside the gene matches.

This rearrangement joins TRBV9 to TRBJ2-1, with 12 bases identical to TRBD2. The CDR3 contains 15 residues. The germline V gene encodes CDR1 SGDLS and CDR2 YYNGEE. The junction had 9 bases not matched to a gene; V was cut back by 4 bases and J by 10 bases. The CDR3 is CASSMRLAGVGEQFF. In nucleotides, the CDR3 is TGTGCCAGCAGCATGCGACTAGCGGGAGTCGGAGAGCAGTTCTTC.

This clone has only one observation. V is TRBV2 and J is TRBJ2-3; D gene ambiguous. This CDR3 is 14 amino acids long. Trimming took 3 bases from V and 0 from J, leaving 7 bases between them. CDR1 and CDR2 (germline): SNHLY, FYNNEI. For the CDR3, the DNA is TGTGCCAGCAGTGACTCTTCTAGCACAGATACGCAGTATTTT. It translates to CASSDSSSTDTQYF.

This clone has a single count. This chain connects TRBV4-3 to TRBJ1-2; 8 bases fit TRBD1. The CDR3 runs to 15 residues. Germline V gene data show CDR1 as LGHNA and CDR2 as YSLEER. V was pared by 0 bases and J by 5 bases, with 5 bases of the junction left unmatched. The DNA for the CDR3 is TGCGCCAGCAGCCAAGATGCCCAGGGGGCTTATGGCTACACCTTC. Its protein is CASSQDAQGAYGYTF.

Concerning this clone itself: One end of the junction varies from germline; a read error may be responsible. The chain links TRBV2 to TRBJ2-7; 12 positions match TRBD2. The CDR3 covers 16 residues. Germline assignment: CDR1 SNHLY and CDR2 FYNNEI. The CDR3 protein is CASSPEGLAGTRGRDF. For the CDR3, the DNA is TGTGCCAGCAGTCCTGAAGGACTAGCGGGGACCAGGGGAAGGGACTTC.

The chain combines TRBV7-6 with TRBJ2-7; D possibly corresponds to TRBD1 (7 bases). Germline V gives CDR1 SGHVS, CDR2 FNYEAQ. V was pared by 5 bases and J by 1 base, with 18 bases between. The CDR3 loop spans 16 amino acids. Written as DNA, the CDR3 is TGTGCCAGCAGCCCCCAGGGGGAGCTAGCGTCCTACGAGCAGTACTTC. It translates to CASSPQGELASYEQYF.

The V gene is TRBV27, the J gene TRBJ2-1; TRBD1 might be the D (5 bases). Germline V gene sequence: CDR1 MNHEY, CDR2 SMNVEV (reference sequence). The CDR3 is made up of 14 amino acids. V shed 6 bases and J shed 6 bases, with 15 bases lying between them. The DNA of the CDR3 is TGTGCCAGCAGGAGGCCCGGGCAGGGCAATGAGCAGTTCTTC. Translation: CASRRPGQGNEQFF.

This chain uses TRBV9 with TRBJ1-2, with D hard to call. The CDR3 consists of 14 residues. Germline CDR1 SGDLS, CDR2 YYNGEE. Trimming pared 3 bases from V and 8 bases from J, leaving 17 bases between. CDR3 protein: CASSESSNRRGYTF. The CDR3, as DNA: TGTGCCAGCAGCGAGTCGAGCAACCGGAGGGGCTACACCTTC. Together with reference TRBV9 and TRBJ1-2, the CDR3 gives the full variable domain: DSGVTQTPKHLITATGQRVTLRCSPRSGDLSVYWYQQSLDQGLQFLIQYYNGEERAKGNILERFSAQQFPDLHSELNLSSLELGDSALYFCASSESSNRRGYTFGSGTRLTVV.

The rearrangement links TRBV7-8 to TRBJ2-7, with D perhaps matching TRBD1 (7 bases). CDR3 size: 16 residues. CDR1 SGHVS and CDR2 FQNEAQ come from the germline V gene. Deletions cut 5 bases from V and 3 bases from J, with 20 bases between. CDR3 sequence (DNA): TGTGCCAGCAGCAACGCCAGGGGGACTTTTAACTACGAGCAGTACTTC. This sequence encodes CASSNARGTFNYEQYF.

A few counts support this clone. The V gene is TRBV6-5, the J gene TRBJ1-5; no definite D call. V was pared by 6 bases and J by 5 bases, with 17 bases between. Germline-derived CDR1 and CDR2 are MNHEY and SVGAGI. This CDR3 region has 15 residues. DNA of the CDR3: TGTGCCAGCAGGGCGGATTCTATAGTGGATCAGCCCCAGCATTTT. Residues: CASRADSIVDQPQHF.

The sample holds a few counts of this clone. The genes are TRBV19 and TRBJ1-2, with 7 bases identical to TRBD1. The CDR3 consists of 13 residues. Germline V gives CDR1 LNHDA, CDR2 SQIVND (reference sequence). The V and J ends lost 7 bases and 6 bases, in that order; junction bases with no gene match: 8. The CDR3 DNA reads as TGTGCCAGTACCCAGGGGGAGCTGGATGGCTACACCTTC. Protein sequence: CASTQGELDGYTF.

In the case of this clone: The same CDR3 is also encoded by other DNA sequences in this sample. The chain is built from TRBV18 and TRBJ2-2; TRBD2 is a possible D gene (5 bases). Between the trimmed V and J ends, which lost 4 bases and 5 bases, there was a span of 14 bases. The CDR3 length is 15 residues. Germline V gives CDR1 KGHSH, CDR2 LQKENI. The DNA for the CDR3 is TGTGCCAGCTCACTACATCAGGACTCAACCGGGGAGCTGTTTTTT. Protein product: CASSLHQDSTGELFF.

The chain carries TRBV7-2 and TRBJ2-5; 8 nucleotides line up with TRBD1. Per germline, CDR1 SGHTA and CDR2 FQGNSA. This CDR3 has 16 residues. The ends lost 1 base at V and 2 bases at J; junction bases unmatched: 6. The CDR3 here is CASSLVIWTGQETQYF. The CDR3 nucleotides are TGTGCCAGCAGCTTAGTGATTTGGACAGGGCAAGAGACCCAGTACTTC.

Ten or more counts support this clone. The chain is built from TRBV19 and TRBJ2-7; 7 bases line up with TRBD1. CDR3 size: 14 residues. Germline V gene data show CDR1 as LNHDA and CDR2 as SQIVND (reference sequence). V shed 5 bases, J shed 2 bases, and the junction held 6 bases outside the gene matches. CDR3 region: CASSYDRDTYEQYF. Written as DNA, the CDR3 is TGTGCCAGTAGTTATGACAGGGACACCTACGAGCAGTACTTC.

V usage is TRBV2 and J usage is TRBJ2-1, with a possible D match to TRBD2 (6 bases). CDR1 SNHLY and CDR2 FYNNEI come from the germline V gene. Trimming took 1 base from V and 4 from J, leaving 17 bases between them. The CDR3 consists of 17 residues. CDR3 sequence (DNA): TGTGCCAGCAGTGAAGGAGGGGTAGCGGATCGTTACAATGAGCAGTTCTTC. Its protein product is CASSEGGVADRYNEQFF.

A note on this clone: Other DNA sequences of this sample code for an identical CDR3. The chain joins TRBV11-2 to TRBJ2-7, with 11 positions matching TRBD2. The length of the CDR3 is 14 residues. Losses at the gene ends were 6 bases for V and 0 bases for J; bases not matched to a gene: 1. CDR1 is SGHAT and CDR2 is FQNNGV in the germline V gene. The CDR3 protein is CASSLAGGSYEQYF. DNA for the CDR3: TGTGCCAGCAGTCTAGCGGGGGGCTCCTACGAGCAGTACTTC.

CDR3 residues: CASSQGQGAGTQYF. The CDR3 DNA follows: TGCGCCAGCAGCCAAGGACAGGGGGCCGGTACGCAGTATTTT. The J gene is TRBJ2-3, the V gene TRBV4-1; 10 nucleotides agree with TRBD1. CDR3 length: 14 amino acids. Germline CDR1 MGHRA, CDR2 YSYEKL. Trimming removed 1 base from V and 8 bases from J; junction bases left unmatched: 3.